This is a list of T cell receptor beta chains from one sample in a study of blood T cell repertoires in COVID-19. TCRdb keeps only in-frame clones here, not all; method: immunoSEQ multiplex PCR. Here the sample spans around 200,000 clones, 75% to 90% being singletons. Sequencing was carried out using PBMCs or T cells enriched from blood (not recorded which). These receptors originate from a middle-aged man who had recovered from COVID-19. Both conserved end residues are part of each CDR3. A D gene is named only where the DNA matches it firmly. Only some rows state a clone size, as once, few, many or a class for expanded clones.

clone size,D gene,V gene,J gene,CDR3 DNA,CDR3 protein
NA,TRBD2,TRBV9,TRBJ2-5,TGTGCCAGCAGCGTAGGGGGAGGGGAAGAGACCCAGTACTTC,CASSVGGGEETQYF
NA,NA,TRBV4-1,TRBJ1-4,TGCGCCAGCACCCGACTGGGGGGGGGTCGGGTTAATGAAAAACTGTTTTTT,CASTRLGGGRVNEKLFF
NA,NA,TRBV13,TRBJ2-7,TGTGCCAGCAGCTTAGCTGTTCAGGGATCCCACGAGCAGTACTTC,CASSLAVQGSHEQYF
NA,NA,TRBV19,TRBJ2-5,TGTGCCAGTAGTATGAAGCCTCAAGAGACCCAGTACTTC,CASSMKPQETQYF
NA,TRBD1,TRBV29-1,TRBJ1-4,TGCAGCGTTGTCACAGGGGCTACTAATGAAAAACTGTTTTTT,CSVVTGATNEKLFF
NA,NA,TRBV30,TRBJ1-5,TGTGCCTGGAGTGGGGGGGGCAATCAGCCCCAGCATTTT,CAWSGGGNQPQHF
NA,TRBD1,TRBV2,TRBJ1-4,TGTGCCAGCTTCCAAAGAACAGGGGTGTCAGAAAAACTGTTTTTT,CASFQRTGVSEKLFF
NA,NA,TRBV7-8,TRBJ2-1,TGTGCCAGCAGCTTAAGGCTAGCAGGAAGTAATGAGCAGTTCTTC,CASSLRLAGSNEQFF
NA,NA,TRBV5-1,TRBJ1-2,TGCGCCAGCAGCTTGGCCCCCTCAGACTATGGCTACACCTTC,CASSLAPSDYGYTF
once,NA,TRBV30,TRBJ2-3,TGTGCCTGGAGTGGAGGGGGTGGGGATACGCAGTATTTT,CAWSGGGGDTQYF
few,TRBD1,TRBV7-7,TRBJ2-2,TGTGCTAGCAGCTTGGGGACAGGGAACACCGGGGAGCTGTTTTTT,CASSLGTGNTGELFF
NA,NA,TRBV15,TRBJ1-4,TGTGCCACCAGCAGTGACAGGATAACAACTAATGAAAAACTGTTTTTT,CATSSDRITTNEKLFF
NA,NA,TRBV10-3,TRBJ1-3,TGTGCCATCAGTGAGCCGAGGTATACTGGAAACACCATATATTTT,CAISEPRYTGNTIYF
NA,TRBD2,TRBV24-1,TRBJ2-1,TGTGCCACCAGTGACCGCAGCGGGAGGGCCCTAAATGAGCAGTTCTTC,CATSDRSGRALNEQFF